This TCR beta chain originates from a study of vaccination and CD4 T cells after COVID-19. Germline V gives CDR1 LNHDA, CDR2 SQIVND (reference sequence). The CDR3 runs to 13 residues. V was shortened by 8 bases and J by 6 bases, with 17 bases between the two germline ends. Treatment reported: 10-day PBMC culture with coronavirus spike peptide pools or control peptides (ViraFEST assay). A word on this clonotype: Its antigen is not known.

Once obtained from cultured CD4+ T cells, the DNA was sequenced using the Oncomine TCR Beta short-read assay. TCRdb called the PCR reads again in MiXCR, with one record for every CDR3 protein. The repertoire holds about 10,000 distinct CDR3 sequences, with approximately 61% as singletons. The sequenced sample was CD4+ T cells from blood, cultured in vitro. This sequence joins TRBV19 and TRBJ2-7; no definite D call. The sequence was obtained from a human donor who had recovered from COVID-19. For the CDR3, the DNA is TGTGCCAGTTCCAGAAGTGGGGATTTCGAGCAGTACTTC. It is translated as CASSRSGDFEQYF.